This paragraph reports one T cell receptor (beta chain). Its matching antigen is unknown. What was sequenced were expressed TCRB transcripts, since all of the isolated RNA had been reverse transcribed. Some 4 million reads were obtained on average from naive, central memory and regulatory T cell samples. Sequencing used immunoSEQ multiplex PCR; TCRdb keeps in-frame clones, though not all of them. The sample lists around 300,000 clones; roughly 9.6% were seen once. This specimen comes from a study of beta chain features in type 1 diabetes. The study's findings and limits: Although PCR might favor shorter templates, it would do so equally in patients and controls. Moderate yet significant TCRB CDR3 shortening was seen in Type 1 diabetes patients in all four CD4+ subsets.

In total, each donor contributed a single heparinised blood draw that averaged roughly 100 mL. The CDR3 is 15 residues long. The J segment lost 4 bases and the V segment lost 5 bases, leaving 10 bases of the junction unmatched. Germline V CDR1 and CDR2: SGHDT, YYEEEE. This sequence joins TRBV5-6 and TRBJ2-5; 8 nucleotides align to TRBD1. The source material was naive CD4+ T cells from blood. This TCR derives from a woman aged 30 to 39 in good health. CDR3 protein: CASSQTDRGGETQYF. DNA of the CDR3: TGTGCCAGCAGTCAAACCGACAGGGGAGGAGAGACCCAGTACTTC.